What follows are 16 T cell receptor beta chains derived from one specimen sequenced in a study of shared clonotypes between healthy human individuals. The method was immunoSEQ multiplex PCR; TCRdb's version includes in-frame clones alone and lacks a portion of them. The sample has over a million clones, under 80% seen once. Sequences were obtained from memory CD4+ T cells sorted from blood. Subset described: CD45RA-negative fraction. These receptors all come from a man aged 18 to 30 in good health.

This clone was observed a few times. The CDR3 protein is CASSHPGVGNSPLHF. CDR3 bases: TGTGCCAGCAGTCACCCAGGGGTAGGCAATTCACCCCTCCACTTT. J is TRBJ1-6 and V is TRBV12-1; the table names TRBD1, a call not compared with the DNA. TRBV12-1 is labeled a pseudogene. The CDR3 has 15 amino acids.

A few counts support this clone. J is TRBJ2-7 and V is TRBV25-1; possible D gene TRBD2, 5 bases. The CDR3 runs to 17 residues. Trimming took 3 bases from V and 0 from J, leaving 18 bases between them. Germline-derived CDR1 and CDR2 are MGHDK and SYGVNS. CDR3 region: CASSDRGVGPSSYEQYF. DNA for the CDR3: TGTGCCAGCAGTGACCGGGGTGTGGGTCCTAGCTCCTACGAGCAGTACTTC.

The chain couples TRBV18 to TRBJ1-1, with no clear D. Trimming removed 6 bases from V and 6 bases from J, with 14 bases in between. CDR1 is KGHSH, CDR2 LQKENI, per germline. This CDR3 is 13 amino acids long. The CDR3 region has the DNA TGTGCCAGCTCCTCCCCCGGGAGTGCTGAAGCTTTCTTT. It translates to CASSSPGSAEAFF.

The chain links TRBV27 to TRBJ2-7; D perhaps matches TRBD2 (6 bases). The germline V gene encodes CDR1 MNHEY and CDR2 SMNVEV (reference sequence). V lost 9 bases and J lost 7, with 19 bases in between. This CDR3 contains 13 residues. The CDR3 DNA reads TGTGCCAGTAGAACGGGGCGCGCGGGGGAGCAGTACTTC. Translating gives CASRTGRAGEQYF.

J is TRBJ2-7 and V is TRBV5-1; the D call may be TRBD1 or TRBD2 (5 bases each). This CDR3 comprises 17 residues. V was clipped by 2 bases and J by 6 bases, with 24 bases between them. Looked up from germline, CDR1 is SGHRS and CDR2 is YFSETQ. The CDR3 nucleotides are TGCGCCAGCAGCTTTGGGGCCGGCGGAATTTCGGCGGGCGAGCAGTACTTC. The encoded protein is CASSFGAGGISAGEQYF. The full variable domain, completed using reference TRBV5-1 and TRBJ2-7, is KAGVTQTPRYLIKTRGQQVTLSCSPISGHRSVSWYQQTPGQGLQFLFEYFSETQRNKGNFPGRFSGRQFSNSRSEMNVSTLELGDSALYLCASSFGAGGISAGEQYFGPGTRLTVT.

The gene calls are TRBV28 and TRBJ2-5; the match to TRBD2 covers 8 bases. Germline V gene lookup returns CDR1 MDHEN and CDR2 SYDVKM. Unmatched junction bases numbered 9, after V lost 1 base and J lost 5 bases. This CDR3 has 16 amino acids. The CDR3 nucleotides are TGTGCCAGCAGTTTATTGCCCGGGGGGGCCTTGGAGACCCAGTACTTC. The encoded protein is CASSLLPGGALETQYF.

V gene TRBV15 combines with J gene TRBJ2-5; TRBD1 aligns across 8 bases. The CDR3 covers 14 residues. V trimming: 5 bases; J trimming: 1 base; junction bases outside the gene matches: 3. Germline V CDR1 and CDR2: LNHNV, YYDKDF (reference sequence). Written as DNA, the CDR3 is TGTGCCACCAGCCCAGGGGGCAGCCAAGAGACCCAGTACTTC. Translated: CATSPGGSQETQYF.

The V gene is TRBV11-3, the J gene TRBJ2-5; 7 bases match TRBD2. Germline V CDR1 and CDR2: SGHNT, YENEEA. CDR3 length equals 16 residues. The ends lost 5 bases at V and 2 bases at J; junction bases unmatched: 11. The CDR3 region has the DNA TGTGCCAGCAGCCTCGCCGGGGCTAGCGGACAAGAGACCCAGTACTTC. Its protein is CASSLAGASGQETQYF.

The table lists this clone with a count of one. CDR3 sequence (DNA): TGTGCCAGCAGTATTCAGGCTCTCGGTTACGAGCAGTACTTC. As protein: CASSIQALGYEQYF. The V and J genes are TRBV7-2 and TRBJ2-7; D remains ambiguous. The V gene's germline CDR1 is SGHTA and CDR2 FQGNSA. The CDR3 is made up of 14 amino acids. V was trimmed by 6 bases and J by 4 bases, leaving 16 bases between them.

This chain joins TRBV28 and TRBJ1-1, with a tentative D call TRBD1 (5 bases). This CDR3 spans 12 amino acids. V was shortened by 8 bases and J by 5 bases, with 12 bases between the two germline ends. CDR1 is MDHEN, CDR2 SYDVKM, per germline. The CDR3 DNA reads as TGTGCCAGCGGAGGGGAAAGGACTGAAGCTTTCTTT. This sequence encodes CASGGERTEAFF. The full variable domain, its missing parts supplied by reference TRBV28 and TRBJ1-1, is DVKVTQSSRYLVKRTGEKVFLECVQDMDHENMFWYRQDPGLGLRLIYFSYDVKMKEKGDIPEGYSVSREKKERFSLILESASTNQTSMYLCASGGERTEAFFGQGTRLTVV.

This sequence joins TRBV18 and TRBJ2-1, with D hard to call. This CDR3 has 14 residues. The V and J ends lost 0 bases and 12 bases respectively, with 15 bases between them. Germline CDR1 and CDR2: KGHSH and LQKENI. In DNA form, the CDR3 reads TGTGCCAGCTCACCACCTGCTAGGGCGACTGGGCAGTTCTTC. This translates into CASSPPARATGQFF.

The chain recombines TRBV27 with TRBJ2-3; TRBD2 might be the D (6 bases). The CDR3 runs 16 residues. V lost 3 bases and J lost 0, with 13 bases in between. Looked up from germline, CDR1 is MNHEY and CDR2 is SMNVEV (reference sequence). The CDR3 spells CASSFKGLTSTDTQYF. As DNA, the CDR3 is TGTGCCAGCAGTTTCAAGGGACTGACTAGCACAGATACGCAGTATTTT.

The V and J genes are TRBV9 and TRBJ2-3; TRBD1 matches at 7 bases. CDR1 and CDR2 (germline): SGDLS, YYNGEE. The CDR3 covers 19 residues. The ends lost 3 bases at V and 7 bases at J; junction bases unmatched: 23. The CDR3 protein is CASSAGGQSPGPTKNTQYF. CDR3 nucleotides: TGTGCCAGCAGCGCAGGGGGACAGTCACCGGGACCTACTAAGAATACGCAGTATTTT.

This chain connects TRBV7-9 to TRBJ2-1, with 11 bases matching TRBD2. CDR1 SEHNR and CDR2 FQNEAQ come from the germline V gene (reference sequence). The CDR3 is made up of 15 amino acids. The junction had 6 bases not matched to a gene; V was cut back by 5 bases and J by 6 bases. For the CDR3, the DNA is TGTGCCAGCAGCCTACTCCTAGCGGGAGGCAATGAGCAGTTCTTC. Protein sequence: CASSLLLAGGNEQFF.

This chain connects TRBV28 to TRBJ2-2, with D uncertain. CDR1 is MDHEN and CDR2 is SYDVKM in the germline V gene. Deletions cut 9 bases from V and 1 base from J, with 15 bases between. The CDR3 is 15 residues long. CDR3 sequence reads: CARTQTEENTGELFF. CDR3 nucleotides: TGTGCCAGGACTCAGACCGAAGAGAACACCGGGGAGCTGTTTTTT.

The chain uses TRBV13 and TRBJ2-5; D might be TRBD1 or TRBD2, each matching 6 bases. Trimming removed 5 bases at V and 2 bases at J, with 15 bases between. Germline V lookup: CDR1 PRHDT, CDR2 FYEKMQ (reference sequence). The CDR3 is 15 residues long. The CDR3 loop reads CASSPPGAQQETQYF. In DNA form, the CDR3 reads TGTGCCAGCAGCCCGCCGGGGGCCCAACAAGAGACCCAGTACTTC.